The T cell receptor beta chain described here comes from a study of long-term antiretroviral therapy in people with HIV. For the study at large: Samples collected earliest predate the 2015 immediate-ART recommendation by about a decade. Broader study findings: Dominant in the repertoire at all time points were clones expanded before ART.

The libraries were made with immunoSEQ v3.0 at survey level. Assay: immunoSEQ multiplex PCR; the TCRdb copy retains only in-frame clones and omits some. The table shows 20,000 to 25,000 clones, with around four fifths occurring only once. The ends lost 5 bases at V and 4 bases at J; junction bases unmatched: 7. The length of the CDR3 is 15 residues. CDR1 and CDR2 from the germline V gene are SGHRS and YFSETQ. On this clone itself: The antigen remains undetermined.

The material was unsorted PBMCs, obtained 1.6 years after starting antiretroviral therapy. The chain has TRBV5-1 and TRBJ1-5, with TRBD1 identical over 9 bases. The clonotype was recovered from a man aged 35-49 years with HIV. CDR3 sequence: CASRLTGGANQPQHF. The CDR3 DNA follows: TGCGCCAGCAGACTTACAGGGGGCGCGAATCAGCCCCAGCATTTT.